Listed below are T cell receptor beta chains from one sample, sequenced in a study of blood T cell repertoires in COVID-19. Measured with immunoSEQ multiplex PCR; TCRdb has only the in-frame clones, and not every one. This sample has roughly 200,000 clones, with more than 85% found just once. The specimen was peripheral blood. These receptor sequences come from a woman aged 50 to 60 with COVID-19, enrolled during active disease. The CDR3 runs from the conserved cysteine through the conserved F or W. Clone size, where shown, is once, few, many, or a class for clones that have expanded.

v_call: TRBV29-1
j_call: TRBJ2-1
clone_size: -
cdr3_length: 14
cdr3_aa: CSVDWASSYNEQFF

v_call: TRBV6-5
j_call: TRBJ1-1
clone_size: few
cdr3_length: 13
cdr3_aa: CASSLLRGTEAFF

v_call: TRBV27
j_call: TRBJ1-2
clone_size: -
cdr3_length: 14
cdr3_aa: CASRTPSPLGGYTF

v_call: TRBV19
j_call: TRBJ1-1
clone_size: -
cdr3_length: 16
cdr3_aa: CASSRGGTFMNTEAFF

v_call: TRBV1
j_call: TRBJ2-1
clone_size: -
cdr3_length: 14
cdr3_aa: CTSSQASQRNEQFF

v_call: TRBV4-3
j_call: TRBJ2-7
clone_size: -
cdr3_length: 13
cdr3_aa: CASSLAGGDEQYF

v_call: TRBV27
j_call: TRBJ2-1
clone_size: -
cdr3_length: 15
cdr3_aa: CASSSPGRGMNEQFF

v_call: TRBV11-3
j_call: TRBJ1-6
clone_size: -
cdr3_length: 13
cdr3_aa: CASSTNRNSPLHF

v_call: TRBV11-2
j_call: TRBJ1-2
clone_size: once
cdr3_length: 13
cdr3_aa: CASSSGQYYGYTF

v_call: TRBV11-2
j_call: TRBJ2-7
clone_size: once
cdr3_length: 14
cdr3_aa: CASSRQGISYEQYF

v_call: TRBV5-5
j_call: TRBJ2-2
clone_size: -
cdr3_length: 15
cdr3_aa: CASSLRQANTGELFF

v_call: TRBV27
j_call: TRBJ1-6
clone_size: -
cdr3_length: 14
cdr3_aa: CASSYRGANSPLHF

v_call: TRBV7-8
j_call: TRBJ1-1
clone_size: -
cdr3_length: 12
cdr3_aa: CASSPLNTEAFF

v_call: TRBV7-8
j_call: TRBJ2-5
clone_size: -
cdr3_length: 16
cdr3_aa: CASSLPSRGGVETQYF

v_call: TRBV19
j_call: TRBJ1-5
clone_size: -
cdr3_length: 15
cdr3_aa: CASSLGLFFNQPQHF

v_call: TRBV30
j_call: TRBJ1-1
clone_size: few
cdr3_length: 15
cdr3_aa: CAWSGSGQGNTEAFF

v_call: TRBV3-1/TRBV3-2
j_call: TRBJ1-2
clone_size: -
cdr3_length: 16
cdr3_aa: CASSAPLQGANYGYTF

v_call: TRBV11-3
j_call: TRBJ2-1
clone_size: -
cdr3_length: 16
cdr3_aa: CASSAPWTFAYNEQFF

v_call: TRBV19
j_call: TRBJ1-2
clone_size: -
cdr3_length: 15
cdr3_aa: CASSIPRDRVGGYTF

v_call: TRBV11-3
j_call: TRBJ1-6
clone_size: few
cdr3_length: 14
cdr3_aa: CASSRGGAGSPLHF

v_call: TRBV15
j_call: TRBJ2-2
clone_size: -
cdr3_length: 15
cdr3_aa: CATSRVTGTPGELFF

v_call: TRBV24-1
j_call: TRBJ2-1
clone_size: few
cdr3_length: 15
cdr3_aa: CATSLHSPSYNEQFF

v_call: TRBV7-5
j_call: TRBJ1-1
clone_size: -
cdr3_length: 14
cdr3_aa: CARSQHRVGLEAFF

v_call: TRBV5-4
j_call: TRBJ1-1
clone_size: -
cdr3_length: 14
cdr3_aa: CASSLPAMNTEAFF

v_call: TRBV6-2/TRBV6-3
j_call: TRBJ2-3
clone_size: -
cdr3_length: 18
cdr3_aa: CASSPRDYRAYSTDTQYF

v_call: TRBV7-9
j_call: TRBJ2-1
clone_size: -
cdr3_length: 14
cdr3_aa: CASSLGGLASEQFF

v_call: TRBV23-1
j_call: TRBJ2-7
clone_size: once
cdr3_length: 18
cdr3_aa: CASTLGRQGTVHKYEQYF

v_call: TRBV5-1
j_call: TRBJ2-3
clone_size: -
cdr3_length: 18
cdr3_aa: CASSLVGRRGLYTDTQYF

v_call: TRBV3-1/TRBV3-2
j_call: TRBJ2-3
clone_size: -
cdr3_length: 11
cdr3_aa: CASSYLDTQYF

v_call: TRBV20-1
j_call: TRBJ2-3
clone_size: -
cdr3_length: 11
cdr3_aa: CSADGGDTQYF

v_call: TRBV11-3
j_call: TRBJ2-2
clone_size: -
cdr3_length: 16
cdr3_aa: CASSEPVAGGPGELFF

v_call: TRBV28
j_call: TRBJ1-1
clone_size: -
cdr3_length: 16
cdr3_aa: CASSRRGGQGVTEAFF

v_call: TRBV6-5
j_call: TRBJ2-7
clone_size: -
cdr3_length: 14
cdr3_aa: CATYGGKFPYEQYF

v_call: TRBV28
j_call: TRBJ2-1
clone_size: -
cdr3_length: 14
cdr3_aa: CASSGHRGGNEQFF